These 25 T cell receptor beta chains originate from one sample sequenced in a study of shared clonotypes between healthy human individuals. Repertoires were generated with immunoSEQ multiplex PCR, while TCRdb's copy carries only in-frame clones and drops some. The data hold about 2.4 million clones, with 85% to 95% observed a single time. The sample taken for sequencing was naive CD4+ T cells sorted from blood. Subset described: CD45RA+ positively selected. The origin of the receptors is a young man in good health.

The J gene is TRBJ1-2, the V gene TRBV25-1; 7 bases match TRBD1. Germline-derived CDR1 and CDR2 are MGHDK and SYGVNS. This CDR3 region has 16 residues. V gave up 1 base and J gave up 3 bases; unmatched junction bases: 8. The CDR3 reads CASSEFHPRGDYGYTF. For the CDR3, the DNA is TGTGCCAGCAGTGAATTTCATCCCAGGGGGGACTATGGCTACACCTTC.

Turning to this clone: Other DNA sequences of this sample code for an identical CDR3. V usage is TRBV11-2 and J usage is TRBJ2-7, with D tentatively TRBD2 (7 bases). Germline loops: CDR1 SGHAT, CDR2 FQNNGV. With 1 base removed from V and 0 bases from J, the gap between germline ends came to 10 bases. The CDR3 length is 15 residues. The CDR3 sequence is CASSLVGGGSYEQYF. In nucleotides, the CDR3 is TGTGCCAGCAGCTTAGTGGGAGGGGGCTCCTACGAGCAGTACTTC.

The gene calls are TRBV10-2 and TRBJ2-1; no clear D gene. Deletions cut 1 base from V and 4 bases from J, with 5 bases between. This CDR3 has 13 residues. Germline loops: CDR1 WSHSY, CDR2 SAAADI. Written as DNA, the CDR3 is TGCGCCAGCAGTGAGTATTCATACAATGAGCAGTTCTTC. This translates into CASSEYSYNEQFF.

CDR3 region: CASRASGAVMYNEQFF. The CDR3 DNA follows: TGTGCCAGCAGGGCAAGCGGCGCCGTAATGTACAATGAGCAGTTCTTC. The V call is TRBV7-2, the J call TRBJ2-1; D perhaps matches TRBD2 (5 bases). CDR1 and CDR2 (germline): SGHTA, FQGNSA. The CDR3 contains 16 residues. V was pared by 6 bases and J by 4 bases, with 19 bases between.

The gene calls are TRBV7-8 and TRBJ2-3; D gene unclear. The CDR3 runs 14 residues. Germline loops: CDR1 SGHVS, CDR2 FQNEAQ. The germline V and J ends were trimmed by 3 bases and 2 bases, with 9 bases remaining between them. Here the CDR3 reads CASSFLRATDTQYF. CDR3 coding DNA: TGTGCCAGCAGCTTCCTTAGGGCCACAGATACGCAGTATTTT.

The V call is TRBV7-9, the J call TRBJ1-3, with D uncertain. The V gene's germline CDR1 is SEHNR and CDR2 FQNEAQ (reference sequence). Trimming cost V 5 bases and J 8 bases, with 10 bases left between them. The CDR3 runs 12 residues. The CDR3 DNA follows: TGTGCCAGCAGCCCCTCCTCCGACACCATATATTTT. This codes for CASSPSSDTIYF.

V is TRBV5-4 and J is TRBJ2-3; tentatively, D is TRBD1 or TRBD2 (5 bases each). Germline V gene data show CDR1 as SGHNT and CDR2 as YYREEE (reference sequence). The CDR3 is 16 residues long. Trimming pared 0 bases from V and 0 bases from J, leaving 11 bases between. The CDR3 is CASSLEGSRSTDTQYF. The CDR3 DNA sequence: TGTGCCAGCAGCTTGGAGGGGAGCAGAAGCACAGATACGCAGTATTTT.

This chain uses TRBV10-3 with TRBJ2-2; no reliable D call. V shed 6 bases and J shed 4 bases, with 3 bases lying between them. The CDR3 totals 11 residues. Germline V gene sequence: CDR1 ENHRY, CDR2 SYGVKD. CDR3 nucleotides: TGTGCCATCAGGACCACCGGGGAGCTGTTTTTT. It encodes CAIRTTGELFF.

This clone was seen a handful of times. Other DNA variants within this sample encode the same CDR3. This chain uses TRBV6-5 with TRBJ2-7; 12 bases align to TRBD2. The junction had 2 bases not matched to a gene; V was cut back by 5 bases and J by 3 bases. CDR3 length equals 14 residues. Germline CDR1 reads MNHEY; CDR2 reads SVGAGI. CDR3 nucleotide sequence: TGTGCCAGCAGTCGACTAGCGGGGGACTACGAGCAGTACTTC. This encodes CASSRLAGDYEQYF.

The chain links TRBV11-3 to TRBJ2-3, with 8 nucleotides matching TRBD2. This CDR3 region has 15 residues. With 3 bases clipped from V and 1 base from J, the junction kept 3 bases outside the gene matches. Germline V gene sequence: CDR1 SGHNT, CDR2 YENEEA. CDR3 nucleotides: TGTGCCAGCAGCTTGAGCGGGAGCGGCACAGATACGCAGTATTTT. Translating it yields CASSLSGSGTDTQYF.

The CDR3 here is CASSYQAGPYEQYF. The CDR3 bases are TGTGCCAGCAGTTACCAGGCGGGCCCCTACGAGCAGTACTTC. The V call is TRBV6-6, the J call TRBJ2-7, with TRBD2 as a possible D gene (5 bases). Germline values: CDR1 MNHNY, CDR2 SVGAGI (reference sequence). There are 14 residues in the CDR3. Trimming took 2 bases from V and 2 from J, leaving 10 bases between them.

The V gene is TRBV2, the J gene TRBJ2-1, with 11 bases fitting TRBD2. Germline V CDR1 and CDR2: SNHLY, FYNNEI. The CDR3 is 14 amino acids. V shed 8 bases, J shed 8 bases, and the junction held 8 bases outside the gene matches. Here the CDR3 reads CASSLAGGWDEQFF. CDR3 sequence (DNA): TGTGCCAGCTCGCTAGCGGGAGGTTGGGATGAGCAGTTCTTC.

This clone was seen a handful of times. The gene calls are TRBV19 and TRBJ2-7; TRBD2 might be the D (5 bases). From germline, CDR1 is LNHDA and CDR2 SQIVND (reference sequence). Trimming cost V 6 bases and J 2 bases, with 14 bases left between them. CDR3 length equals 14 residues. The CDR3 region is CASSIREQTYEQYF. The CDR3 DNA is TGTGCCAGTAGCATAAGGGAGCAAACCTACGAGCAGTACTTC.

This sequence joins TRBV21-1 and TRBJ2-3; the D call TRBD1 from the table was never checked on the DNA. TRBV21-1 is a listed pseudogene. There are 15 residues in the CDR3. CDR3 residues: CASSNNPRSGDTQYF. The CDR3 DNA sequence: TGTGCCAGCAGCAATAACCCCAGAAGTGGAGATACGCAGTATTTT.

The V gene is TRBV19, the J gene TRBJ1-2, with D possibly being TRBD1 (6 bases). This CDR3 spans 15 amino acids. V dropped 0 bases and J dropped 7 bases, with 15 bases sitting between them. The germline V gene has CDR1 LNHDA and CDR2 SQIVND (reference sequence). In DNA form, the CDR3 reads TGTGCCAGTAGTATAGAGAGTACAGGGATCCTTGGCTACACCTTC. Protein sequence: CASSIESTGILGYTF.

The J gene is TRBJ1-2, the V gene TRBV6-5, with no clear D. Per germline, CDR1 MNHEY and CDR2 SVGAGI. V was pared by 10 bases and J by 0 bases, with 15 bases between. CDR3 length: 14 residues. The CDR3 DNA reads as TGTGCCACCAATCCGTTCGGCCCTAACTATGGCTACACCTTC. As protein: CATNPFGPNYGYTF.

This chain connects TRBV28 to TRBJ2-2; a possible D gene is TRBD1 (6 bases). Germline V lookup: CDR1 MDHEN, CDR2 SYDVKM. V gave up 3 bases and J gave up 0 bases, with 17 bases separating them. The CDR3 runs 18 residues. The CDR3 bases are TGTGCCAGCAGTTTTCCCTCCATCTGGGGGCCGAACACCGGGGAGCTGTTTTTT. Protein product: CASSFPSIWGPNTGELFF. The full variable domain, in which reference TRBV28 and TRBJ2-2 provide the parts outside the CDR3, is DVKVTQSSRYLVKRTGEKVFLECVQDMDHENMFWYRQDPGLGLRLIYFSYDVKMKEKGDIPEGYSVSREKKERFSLILESASTNQTSMYLCASSFPSIWGPNTGELFFGEGSRLTVL.

This chain links TRBV4-1 with TRBJ2-1; 7 bases fit TRBD1. CDR1 and CDR2 from the germline V gene are MGHRA and YSYEKL. This CDR3 has 15 residues. The ends lost 2 bases at V and 3 bases at J; junction bases unmatched: 4. The CDR3 protein is CASSQPDRSYNEQFF. The CDR3, as DNA: TGCGCCAGCAGCCAACCGGACAGGAGCTACAATGAGCAGTTCTTC.

The chain recombines TRBV6-1 with TRBJ2-1; D gene unclear. V lost 9 bases to trimming and J lost 6 bases, with 9 bases between them. The CDR3 contains 11 residues. Per the germline V gene, CDR1 is MNHNS and CDR2 is SASEGT. The chain's CDR3 is CASTRVNEQFF. The CDR3 DNA is TGTGCCAGTACAAGGGTCAATGAGCAGTTCTTC.

The V and J genes are TRBV5-5 and TRBJ2-7; the D gene could be TRBD1 or TRBD2 (5 bases each). Trimming took 0 bases from V and 2 from J, leaving 9 bases between them. This CDR3 is built from 14 residues. The germline V gene has CDR1 SGHKS and CDR2 YYEKEE (reference sequence). The CDR3 region has the DNA TGTGCCAGCAGCTTGGACAGGAGGACCTACGAGCAGTACTTC. Amino acid sequence: CASSLDRRTYEQYF.

The genes are TRBV19 and TRBJ2-7, with TRBD2 matching 8 bases. Trimming removed 3 bases from V and 4 bases from J; junction bases left unmatched: 8. Germline values: CDR1 LNHDA, CDR2 SQIVND (reference sequence). This CDR3 has 15 amino acids. CDR3 in DNA: TGTGCCAGTAGTATCGCCGGGACTAGACAGTACGAGCAGTACTTC. This translates into CASSIAGTRQYEQYF.

To note about this clone: The sample carries other DNA sequences with the same CDR3. The chain links TRBV5-1 to TRBJ2-7; D is undetermined. Germline assignment: CDR1 SGHRS and CDR2 YFSETQ. Trimming took off 0 bases at V and 2 bases at J, with 9 bases between the two ends. The CDR3 has 14 amino acids. In nucleotides, the CDR3 is TGCGCCAGCAGCTTGGCCGGGCAAGCCTACGAGCAGTACTTC. It encodes CASSLAGQAYEQYF.

This chain uses TRBV9 with TRBJ2-1; D is unclear. The V and J ends lost 0 bases and 9 bases respectively, with 16 bases between them. Germline CDR1 reads SGDLS; CDR2 reads YYNGEE. This CDR3 is built from 15 residues. As DNA, the CDR3 is TGTGCCAGCAGCGTAGCGCCCGTGGAAGCGTCTGAGCAGTTCTTC. Its translation: CASSVAPVEASEQFF.

Only one count was recorded for this clone. J is TRBJ2-7 and V is TRBV10-1; D call uncertain. Looked up from germline, CDR1 is WNHNN and CDR2 is SYGVQD (reference sequence). The CDR3 consists of 11 residues. The V and J ends lost 9 bases and 6 bases respectively, with 12 bases between them. CDR3 region: CARSLFGEQYF. Here the CDR3 DNA reads TGCGCCAGGAGCCTTTTTGGCGAGCAGTACTTC.

J is TRBJ1-5 and V is TRBV10-3; unclear D gene. The germline gives CDR1 ENHRY, CDR2 SYGVKD. The length of the CDR3 is 14 residues. Trimming took 11 bases from V and 0 from J, leaving 14 bases between them. The chain's CDR3 is CASRESDSNQPQHF. As DNA, the CDR3 is TGTGCCTCGCGAGAATCCGATAGCAATCAGCCCCAGCATTTT.